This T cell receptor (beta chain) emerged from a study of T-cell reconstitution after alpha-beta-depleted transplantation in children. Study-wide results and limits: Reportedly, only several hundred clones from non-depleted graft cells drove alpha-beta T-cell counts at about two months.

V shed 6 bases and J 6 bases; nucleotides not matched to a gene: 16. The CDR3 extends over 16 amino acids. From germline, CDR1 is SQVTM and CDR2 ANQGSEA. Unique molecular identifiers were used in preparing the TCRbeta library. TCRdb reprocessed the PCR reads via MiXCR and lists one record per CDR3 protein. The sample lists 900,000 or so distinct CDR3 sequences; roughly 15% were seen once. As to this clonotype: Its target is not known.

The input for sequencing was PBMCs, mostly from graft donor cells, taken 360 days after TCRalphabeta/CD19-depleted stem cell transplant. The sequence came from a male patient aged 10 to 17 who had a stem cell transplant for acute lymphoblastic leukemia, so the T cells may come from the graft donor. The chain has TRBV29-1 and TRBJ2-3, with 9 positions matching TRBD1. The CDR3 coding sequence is TGCAGCGTCGGGACAGGGTGGCAAGTTGGCGCGGATACGCAGTATTTT. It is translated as CSVGTGWQVGADTQYF.